Below are 17 T cell receptor beta chains sequenced from a single sample in a study of blood T cell repertoires in COVID-19. Data came from immunoSEQ multiplex PCR; TCRdb stores just in-frame clones and leaves some out. This table has around 360,000 clones, around 87% appearing once. Material: PBMCs or T cells enriched from blood (not recorded which). These receptor sequences come from a man between 40 and 49 years old in a cohort exposed to, infected with or recovered from COVID-19 (not recorded which).

The V call is TRBV19, the J call TRBJ2-4; TRBD1 matches 11 bases. This CDR3 comprises 15 residues. Germline V CDR1 and CDR2: LNHDA, SQIVND (reference sequence). V gave up 5 bases and J gave up 7 bases; unmatched junction bases: 7. The DNA for the CDR3 is TGTGCCAGTAGTTTCGCCGGGACAGGGGGGAACATTCAGTACTTC. Translating it yields CASSFAGTGGNIQYF.

The chain combines TRBV16 with TRBJ2-7; D is possibly TRBD2 (6 bases). Trimming pared 2 bases from V and 2 bases from J, leaving 10 bases between. CDR1 KGHSY and CDR2 FQNENV come from the germline V gene. The CDR3 has 14 residues. In DNA, the CDR3 is TGTGCCAGCAGCCAAGTCGGAGGGGCCTACGAGCAGTACTTC. Amino acids: CASSQVGGAYEQYF.

The chain combines TRBV2 with TRBJ1-1, with D perhaps TRBD1 (5 bases). Germline V CDR1 and CDR2: SNHLY, FYNNEI. The length of the CDR3 is 13 residues. Trimming left V 7 bases short and J 1 base short, with 10 bases between. Here the CDR3 DNA reads TGTGCCAGCAAGGGAACAGGGAACACTGAAGCTTTCTTT. Translated: CASKGTGNTEAFF. Based on the CDR3 plus reference TRBV2 and TRBJ1-1, the full variable domain is EPEVTQTPSHQVTQMGQEVILRCVPISNHLYFYWYRQILGQKVEFLVSFYNNEISEKSEIFDDQFSVERPDGSNFTLKIRSTKLEDSAMYFCASKGTGNTEAFFGQGTRLTVV.

The chain carries TRBV18 and TRBJ1-3; D not resolved. CDR1 and CDR2 (germline): KGHSH, LQKENI. Trimming removed 2 bases at V and 4 bases at J, with 9 bases between. This CDR3 has 14 amino acids. The CDR3 DNA reads TGTGCCAGCTCACCAGAGGTTCTGGGAAACACCATATATTTT. Its protein product is CASSPEVLGNTIYF.

The chain links TRBV19 to TRBJ1-1, with D perhaps TRBD1 (6 bases). Between the trimmed V and J ends, which lost 8 bases and 3 bases, there was a span of 13 bases. Germline V lookup: CDR1 LNHDA, CDR2 SQIVND (reference sequence). The CDR3 sequence is 13 residues long. This CDR3 reads CASGVKGDTEAFF. CDR3 sequence (DNA): TGTGCCAGTGGGGTAAAGGGGGACACTGAAGCTTTCTTT.

The count of this clone is one. The chain has TRBV18 and TRBJ2-1; 11 bases match TRBD2. In germline, CDR1 is KGHSH, CDR2 LQKENI. The CDR3 loop spans 15 amino acids. V was clipped by 6 bases and J by 5 bases; unmatched bases: 6. This chain's CDR3 is CASSPGTSGNNEQFF. The CDR3 region has the DNA TGTGCCAGCTCGCCGGGGACTAGCGGAAACAATGAGCAGTTCTTC.

This rearrangement joins TRBV7-8 to TRBJ1-6, with D unresolved. This CDR3 has 15 amino acids. V was pared by 2 bases and J by 9 bases, with 14 bases between. Per the germline V gene, CDR1 is SGHVS and CDR2 is FQNEAQ. CDR3 in DNA: TGTGCCAGCAGCTTAACCTTCGAACGTAGTTCACCCCTCCACTTT. Residues: CASSLTFERSSPLHF.

The J gene is TRBJ2-7, the V gene TRBV25-1, with TRBD2 matching over 10 bases. From germline, CDR1 is MGHDK and CDR2 SYGVNS. Trimming cost V 6 bases and J 2 bases; bases outside gene matches: 7. There are 15 residues in the CDR3. In DNA, the CDR3 is TGTGCCAGCAGAAGAAGGACTAGCGGCGCCTACGAGCAGTACTTC. Amino acids: CASRRRTSGAYEQYF.

This rearrangement joins TRBV5-5 to TRBJ2-7; D ambiguous. Trimming left V 0 bases short and J 0 bases short, with 7 bases between. The germline V gene encodes CDR1 SGHKS and CDR2 YYEKEE (reference sequence). CDR3 length: 14 amino acids. The CDR3 spells CASSLGVGSYEQYF. DNA for the CDR3: TGTGCCAGCAGCTTGGGAGTCGGCTCCTACGAGCAGTACTTC.

The rearrangement uses TRBV6-5 and TRBJ1-2; the D is unclear. V lost 8 bases, J lost 3 bases, and 16 bases lay in between. CDR1 and CDR2 from the germline V gene are MNHEY and SVGAGI. This CDR3 comprises 14 residues. CDR3 nucleotide sequence: TGTGCCAGCGGTTTAGGCAGCGACTACTATGGCTACACCTTC. Amino acids: CASGLGSDYYGYTF.

The chain is built from TRBV27 and TRBJ1-5; possibly TRBD1 for D (5 bases). Trimming removed 1 base from V and 0 bases from J, with 13 bases in between. The CDR3 sequence is 17 residues long. Germline V gene data show CDR1 as MNHEY and CDR2 as SMNVEV (reference sequence). The CDR3 DNA is TGTGCCAGCAGTTTATTGGGGGGGAGGCATAGCAATCAGCCCCAGCATTTT. As protein: CASSLLGGRHSNQPQHF.

V is TRBV27 and J is TRBJ2-7; a possible D gene is TRBD2 (5 bases). The V end lost 6 bases, the J end lost 6 bases, and 12 bases lay between the germline ends. CDR1 MNHEY and CDR2 SMNVEV come from the germline V gene (reference sequence). CDR3 length equals 12 residues. CDR3 sequence (DNA): TGTGCCAGCAGGGGTGGGAGAAGCGAGCAGTACTTC. Amino acids: CASRGGRSEQYF.

The V call is TRBV4-2, the J call TRBJ2-7; 7 bases map to TRBD2. Germline-derived CDR1 and CDR2 are LGHNA and YNFKEQ. This CDR3 has 16 amino acids. Unmatched junction bases numbered 5, after V lost 0 bases and J lost 0 bases. The CDR3 spells CASSQEPAGSSYEQYF. The CDR3 coding sequence is TGTGCCAGCAGCCAAGAGCCAGCGGGAAGCTCCTACGAGCAGTACTTC.

The rearrangement uses TRBV18 and TRBJ2-2, with a tentative D call TRBD1 (5 bases). Trimming shortened V by 6 bases and J by 7 bases, and 12 bases separated the two germline ends. This CDR3 contains 13 residues. In germline, CDR1 is KGHSH, CDR2 LQKENI. The CDR3 DNA reads as TGTGCCAGCTCCAGCAGGGTTGACGGGGAGCTGTTTTTT. It translates to CASSSRVDGELFF.

The gene calls are TRBV30 and TRBJ1-2; unclear D gene. The length of the CDR3 is 16 residues. Germline CDR1 is GTSNPN and CDR2 is SVGIG (reference sequence). V gave up 1 base and J gave up 0 bases, with 15 bases separating them. For the CDR3, the DNA is TGTGCCTGGAGTGGGAGGGCACGGACCTCTAACTATGGCTACACCTTC. Translation gives CAWSGRARTSNYGYTF.

The chain is built from TRBV6-6 and TRBJ1-4, with no clear D. Germline-derived CDR1 and CDR2 are MNHNY and SVGAGI (reference sequence). Trimming removed 4 bases at V and 9 bases at J, with 15 bases between. The CDR3 has 14 amino acids. CDR3 sequence: CASSSSLGLKKLFF. The DNA for the CDR3 is TGTGCCAGCAGTTCCTCACTAGGACTTAAAAAACTGTTTTTT.

CDR3 coding DNA: TGCGCCAGCAGCATAGAATACAGGGGATTGGATACGCAGTATTTT. Translation: CASSIEYRGLDTQYF. The chain combines TRBV5-1 with TRBJ2-3; 7 nucleotides align to TRBD1. Germline CDR1 is SGHRS and CDR2 is YFSETQ. The J segment lost 6 bases and the V segment lost 4 bases, leaving 11 bases of the junction unmatched. CDR3 size: 15 residues.